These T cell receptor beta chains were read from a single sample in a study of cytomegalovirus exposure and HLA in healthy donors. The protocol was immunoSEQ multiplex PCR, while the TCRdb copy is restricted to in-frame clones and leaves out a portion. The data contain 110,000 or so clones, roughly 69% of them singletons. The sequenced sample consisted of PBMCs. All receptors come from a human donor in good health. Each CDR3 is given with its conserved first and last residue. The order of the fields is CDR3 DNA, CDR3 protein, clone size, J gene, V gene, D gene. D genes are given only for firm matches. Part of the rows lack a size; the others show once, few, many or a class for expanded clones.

cdr3_nt: TGTGCCAGCAGGGCCCTAGCGGGTAGCACAGATACGCAGTATTTT; cdr3_aa: CASRALAGSTDTQYF; clone_size: -; j_call: TRBJ2-3; v_call: TRBV6-4; d_call: TRBD2
cdr3_nt: TGTGCCAGCAGCCCTGGGACACTTTCTTACTACGAGCAGTACTTC; cdr3_aa: CASSPGTLSYYEQYF; clone_size: -; j_call: TRBJ2-7; v_call: TRBV28; d_call: -
cdr3_nt: TGTGCCAGCAGCGAGACGGGGGACGAGCAGTACTTC; cdr3_aa: CASSETGDEQYF; clone_size: few; j_call: TRBJ2-7; v_call: TRBV7-9; d_call: -
cdr3_nt: TGCGCCAGCAACGGGGACAGCAGTCGTGAAGCTTTCTTT; cdr3_aa: CASNGDSSREAFF; clone_size: -; j_call: TRBJ1-1; v_call: TRBV10-1; d_call: TRBD1
cdr3_nt: TGCGCCAGCAGCTTGGGGACAGGGAGTTCACCCCTCCACTTT; cdr3_aa: CASSLGTGSSPLHF; clone_size: -; j_call: TRBJ1-6; v_call: TRBV5-1; d_call: TRBD1
cdr3_nt: TGTGCCACCAGCAGTGATTCCGGGACTAGATTCACAGATACGCAGTATTTT; cdr3_aa: CATSSDSGTRFTDTQYF; clone_size: -; j_call: TRBJ2-3; v_call: TRBV15; d_call: TRBD2
cdr3_nt: TGTGCCAGCAGCTTAGGTGGGGCGTACTACGAGCAGTACTTC; cdr3_aa: CASSLGGAYYEQYF; clone_size: few; j_call: TRBJ2-7; v_call: TRBV11-2; d_call: -
cdr3_nt: TGTGCCAGCAGCCCAGACTACAGGGGAGGTCTGAACGAGCAGTACTTC; cdr3_aa: CASSPDYRGGLNEQYF; clone_size: few; j_call: TRBJ2-7; v_call: TRBV27; d_call: -
cdr3_nt: TGTGCCACCAGCAGAGTAGGGACAGAAGAGACCCAGTACTTC; cdr3_aa: CATSRVGTEETQYF; clone_size: -; j_call: TRBJ2-5; v_call: TRBV15; d_call: TRBD1
cdr3_nt: TGCGCCAGCAGCTTGGCTGGGACAGGGGGCGCCTATAGAGAGACCCAGTACTTC; cdr3_aa: CASSLAGTGGAYRETQYF; clone_size: few; j_call: TRBJ2-5; v_call: TRBV5-1; d_call: TRBD1
cdr3_nt: TGTGCCAGCAGCTTAGGCGCGGAGAACTACGAGCAGTACTTC; cdr3_aa: CASSLGAENYEQYF; clone_size: -; j_call: TRBJ2-7; v_call: TRBV7-6; d_call: -
cdr3_nt: TGTGCCAGTAGCCGCAGGGGCTCTGGGGCCAACGTCCTGACTTTC; cdr3_aa: CASSRRGSGANVLTF; clone_size: -; j_call: TRBJ2-6; v_call: TRBV19; d_call: -
cdr3_nt: TGTGCCAGCTCACCTTCCCAATCCTACTCTGGAAACACCATATATTTT; cdr3_aa: CASSPSQSYSGNTIYF; clone_size: -; j_call: TRBJ1-3; v_call: TRBV18; d_call: -
cdr3_nt: TGCAGCGTTGGGGACAGGGGCAATCAGCCCCAGCATTTT; cdr3_aa: CSVGDRGNQPQHF; clone_size: few; j_call: TRBJ1-5; v_call: TRBV29-1; d_call: TRBD1
cdr3_nt: TGTGCCAGCAGCCGGGAAAGGGGGTTCGATGAAAAACTGTTTTTT; cdr3_aa: CASSRERGFDEKLFF; clone_size: -; j_call: TRBJ1-4; v_call: TRBV4-2; d_call: -
cdr3_nt: TGTGCCAGCAGCTCGGTGTCCGGGGAGCTGTTTTTT; cdr3_aa: CASSSVSGELFF; clone_size: -; j_call: TRBJ2-2; v_call: TRBV28; d_call: -
cdr3_nt: TGTGCCAGCAGCCGACCTCCCACTAGCGGGAGAAGCTACGAGCAGTACTTC; cdr3_aa: CASSRPPTSGRSYEQYF; clone_size: -; j_call: TRBJ2-7; v_call: TRBV27; d_call: TRBD2
cdr3_nt: TGTGCCAGCAGCGGGCCGGGACAGGGAGTATTCTTC; cdr3_aa: CASSGPGQGVFF; clone_size: -; j_call: TRBJ2-7; v_call: TRBV5-6; d_call: TRBD1
cdr3_nt: TGCGCCAGCAGCTTCGATCCAGGGGATATCACAGATACGCAGTATTTT; cdr3_aa: CASSFDPGDITDTQYF; clone_size: -; j_call: TRBJ2-3; v_call: TRBV5-1; d_call: -
cdr3_nt: TGTGCCAGCTCCTCGACATCCTACGAGCAGTACTTC; cdr3_aa: CASSSTSYEQYF; clone_size: medium-sized; j_call: TRBJ2-7; v_call: TRBV27; d_call: -
cdr3_nt: TGTGCCAGTAGTCCCGGGACAGGGGGCTTTGGTGAGCAGTTCTTC; cdr3_aa: CASSPGTGGFGEQFF; clone_size: -; j_call: TRBJ2-1; v_call: TRBV19; d_call: TRBD1
cdr3_nt: TGCGCCAGCAGCTTTCCCCTAGCGGGAGGAGCCGGGGAGCTGTTTTTT; cdr3_aa: CASSFPLAGGAGELFF; clone_size: -; j_call: TRBJ2-2; v_call: TRBV5-1; d_call: TRBD2
cdr3_nt: TGTGCCAGCAGCCCATGGAGCGCAAACTCTGAAGCTTTCTTT; cdr3_aa: CASSPWSANSEAFF; clone_size: -; j_call: TRBJ1-1; v_call: TRBV7-2; d_call: -
cdr3_nt: TGTGCCAGCAGCTCTAGCGGGGGGGCAGAGACCCAGTACTTC; cdr3_aa: CASSSSGGAETQYF; clone_size: -; j_call: TRBJ2-5; v_call: TRBV13; d_call: TRBD2
cdr3_nt: TGTGCCAGCGGGACTAGCGGGAGTGGAGATACGCAGTATTTT; cdr3_aa: CASGTSGSGDTQYF; clone_size: few; j_call: TRBJ2-3; v_call: TRBV5-6; d_call: TRBD2
cdr3_nt: TGTGCCAGCAGCCCAGGGGGACAGAACACTGAAGCTTTCTTT; cdr3_aa: CASSPGGQNTEAFF; clone_size: -; j_call: TRBJ1-1; v_call: TRBV7-9; d_call: TRBD1
cdr3_nt: TGTGCCAGCAGTGAAGGCCGGCGACTTTCCTACAATGAGCAGTTCTTC; cdr3_aa: CASSEGRRLSYNEQFF; clone_size: few; j_call: TRBJ2-1; v_call: TRBV6-1; d_call: -
cdr3_nt: TGTGCCAGCAGCTTAGTAGGGACAGGGCTTCACGAGCAGTACTTC; cdr3_aa: CASSLVGTGLHEQYF; clone_size: -; j_call: TRBJ2-7; v_call: TRBV7-8; d_call: TRBD1
cdr3_nt: TGTGCCTGGAGTAGGATTGGGGACAGCCGCAATCAGCCCCAGCATTTT; cdr3_aa: CAWSRIGDSRNQPQHF; clone_size: -; j_call: TRBJ1-5; v_call: TRBV30; d_call: TRBD1
cdr3_nt: TGTGCCAGCAGCCATGAGGCCCTACCAATGAATTTT; cdr3_aa: CASSHEALPMNF; clone_size: -; j_call: TRBJ2-3; v_call: TRBV25-1; d_call: -
cdr3_nt: TGCAGCGTTGAACGCGCGGGAGCCTACGAGCAGTACTTC; cdr3_aa: CSVERAGAYEQYF; clone_size: -; j_call: TRBJ2-7; v_call: TRBV29-1; d_call: TRBD2
cdr3_nt: TGTGCCAGCAGTACCACAGGATCCACAGATACGCAGTATTTT; cdr3_aa: CASSTTGSTDTQYF; clone_size: -; j_call: TRBJ2-3; v_call: TRBV6-4; d_call: -
cdr3_nt: TGTGCCAGCAGCGCGCAGTCGGGACAGATAAGTGACTTCCACTCTGGGGCCAACGTCCTGACTTTC; cdr3_aa: CASSAQSGQISDFHSGANVLTF; clone_size: -; j_call: TRBJ2-6; v_call: TRBV7-6; d_call: TRBD1
cdr3_nt: TGTGCCACCAGCCCTGAGCGGTGGAGCACAGATACGCAGTATTTT; cdr3_aa: CATSPERWSTDTQYF; clone_size: -; j_call: TRBJ2-3; v_call: TRBV15; d_call: -
cdr3_nt: TGTGCCAGTAGTATGGTTTCAGATCAGCCCCAGCATTTT; cdr3_aa: CASSMVSDQPQHF; clone_size: -; j_call: TRBJ1-5; v_call: TRBV19; d_call: -
cdr3_nt: TGTGCCAGCAGCCGCCGGGGTGGGGGGGATAATGAAAAACTGTTTTTT; cdr3_aa: CASSRRGGGDNEKLFF; clone_size: -; j_call: TRBJ1-4; v_call: TRBV4-2; d_call: -
cdr3_nt: TGTGCCAGCAGCCGACGAAGACAGACGATCTACGAGCAGTACTTC; cdr3_aa: CASSRRRQTIYEQYF; clone_size: -; j_call: TRBJ2-7; v_call: TRBV6-5; d_call: -
cdr3_nt: TGTGCCAGCAGACTTGGGAGCCACAATCAGCCCCAGCATTTT; cdr3_aa: CASRLGSHNQPQHF; clone_size: -; j_call: TRBJ1-5; v_call: TRBV28; d_call: -
cdr3_nt: TGCAGCGTTACAGCGGGTATGAGTGGCGAGCAGTACTTC; cdr3_aa: CSVTAGMSGEQYF; clone_size: -; j_call: TRBJ2-7; v_call: TRBV29-1; d_call: -
cdr3_nt: TGTGCCAGCAGTGCCACGACTAGCGGGGGAAACACCGGGGAGCTGTTTTTT; cdr3_aa: CASSATTSGGNTGELFF; clone_size: -; j_call: TRBJ2-2; v_call: TRBV6-1; d_call: TRBD2
cdr3_nt: TGTGCCAGCAGCCACCCGGGCGGTAGCGGCACAGATACGCAGTATTTT; cdr3_aa: CASSHPGGSGTDTQYF; clone_size: -; j_call: TRBJ2-3; v_call: TRBV6-6; d_call: -
cdr3_nt: TGTGCCAGTAGTAGGCGGAGTTCCTACGAGCAGTACTTC; cdr3_aa: CASSRRSSYEQYF; clone_size: -; j_call: TRBJ2-7; v_call: TRBV19; d_call: -
cdr3_nt: TGTGCCAGCAGCCACGGTTCCCCCCGAGGGGAGCAGTTCTTC; cdr3_aa: CASSHGSPRGEQFF; clone_size: -; j_call: TRBJ2-1; v_call: TRBV7-2; d_call: -
cdr3_nt: TGCGCCAGCAGCCAAGCTGGACAGGGGGGTTCACCCCTCCACTTT; cdr3_aa: CASSQAGQGGSPLHF; clone_size: -; j_call: TRBJ1-6; v_call: TRBV4-3; d_call: TRBD1
cdr3_nt: TGCGCCAGCAGCGCCGGGACAGGTTTTGAGCAGTACTTC; cdr3_aa: CASSAGTGFEQYF; clone_size: -; j_call: TRBJ2-7; v_call: TRBV5-1; d_call: TRBD1
cdr3_nt: TGTGCCAGCAGCTTAACCACTCTTGTGGCGCAGTATTTT; cdr3_aa: CASSLTTLVAQYF; clone_size: -; j_call: TRBJ2-3; v_call: TRBV7-2; d_call: -